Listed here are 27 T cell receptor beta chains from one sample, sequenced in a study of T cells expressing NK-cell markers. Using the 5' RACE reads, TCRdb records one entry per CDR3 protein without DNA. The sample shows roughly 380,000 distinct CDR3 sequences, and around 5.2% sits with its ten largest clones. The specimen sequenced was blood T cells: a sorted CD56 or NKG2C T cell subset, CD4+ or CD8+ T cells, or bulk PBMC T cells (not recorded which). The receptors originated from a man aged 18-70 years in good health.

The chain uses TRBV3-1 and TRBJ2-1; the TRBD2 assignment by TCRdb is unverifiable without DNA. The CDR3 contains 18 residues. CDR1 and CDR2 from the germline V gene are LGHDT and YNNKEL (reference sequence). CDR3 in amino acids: CASSPRTSGKSSYNEQFF.

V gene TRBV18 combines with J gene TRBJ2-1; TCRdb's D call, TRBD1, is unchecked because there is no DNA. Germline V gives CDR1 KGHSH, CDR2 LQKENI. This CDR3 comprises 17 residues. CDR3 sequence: CASSPLRGQGTYNEQFF.

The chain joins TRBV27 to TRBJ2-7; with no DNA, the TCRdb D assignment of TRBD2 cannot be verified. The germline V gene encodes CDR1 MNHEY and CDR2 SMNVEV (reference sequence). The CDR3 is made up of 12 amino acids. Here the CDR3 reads CASAAAGYEQYF.

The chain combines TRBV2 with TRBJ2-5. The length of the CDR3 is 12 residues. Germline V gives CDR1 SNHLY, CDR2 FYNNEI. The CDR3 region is CASSGLSETQYF.

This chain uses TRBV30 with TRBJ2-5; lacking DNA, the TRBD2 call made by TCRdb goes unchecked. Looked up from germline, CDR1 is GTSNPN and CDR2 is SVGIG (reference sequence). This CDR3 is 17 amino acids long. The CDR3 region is CAWSSLPLAGGLETQYF.

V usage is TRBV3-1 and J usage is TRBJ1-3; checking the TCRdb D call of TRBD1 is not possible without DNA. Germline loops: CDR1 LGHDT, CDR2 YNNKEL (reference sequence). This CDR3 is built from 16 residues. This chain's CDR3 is CASSSYDRSSGNTIYF.

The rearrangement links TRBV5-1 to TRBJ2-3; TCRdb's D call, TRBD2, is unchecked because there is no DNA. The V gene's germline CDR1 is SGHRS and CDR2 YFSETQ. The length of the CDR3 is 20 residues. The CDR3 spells CASSRFSLTSGGPSTDTQYF.

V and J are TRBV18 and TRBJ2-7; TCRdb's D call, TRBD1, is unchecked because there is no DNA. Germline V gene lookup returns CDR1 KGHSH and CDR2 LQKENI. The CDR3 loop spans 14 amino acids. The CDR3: CASSQDRGKYEQYF.

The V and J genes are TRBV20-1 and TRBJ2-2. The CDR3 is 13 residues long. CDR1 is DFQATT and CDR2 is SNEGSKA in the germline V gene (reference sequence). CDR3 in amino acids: CSARLTYTGELFF.

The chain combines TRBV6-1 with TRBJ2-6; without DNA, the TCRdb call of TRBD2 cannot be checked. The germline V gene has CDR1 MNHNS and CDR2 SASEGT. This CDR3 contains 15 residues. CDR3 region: CASSNAGGGANVLTF.

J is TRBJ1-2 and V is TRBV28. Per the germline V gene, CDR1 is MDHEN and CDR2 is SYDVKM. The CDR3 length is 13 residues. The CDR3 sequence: CASRDAFFEGYTF.

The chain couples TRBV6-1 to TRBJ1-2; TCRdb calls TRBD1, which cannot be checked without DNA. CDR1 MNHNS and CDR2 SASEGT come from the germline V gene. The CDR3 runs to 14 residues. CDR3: CASTYGGGSYGYTF.

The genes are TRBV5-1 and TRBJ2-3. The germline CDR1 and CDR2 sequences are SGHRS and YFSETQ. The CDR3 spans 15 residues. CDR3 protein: CASSWQGILTDTQYF.

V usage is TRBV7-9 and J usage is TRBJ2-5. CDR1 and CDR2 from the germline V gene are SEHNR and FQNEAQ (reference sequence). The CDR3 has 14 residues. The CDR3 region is CASSLYEYQETQYF.

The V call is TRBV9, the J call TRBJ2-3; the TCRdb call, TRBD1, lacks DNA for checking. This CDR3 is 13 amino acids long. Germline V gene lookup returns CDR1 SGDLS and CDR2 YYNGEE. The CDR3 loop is CASSPGGYDTQYF. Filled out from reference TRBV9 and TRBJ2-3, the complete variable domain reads DSGVTQTPKHLITATGQRVTLRCSPRSGDLSVYWYQQSLDQGLQFLIQYYNGEERAKGNILERFSAQQFPDLHSELNLSSLELGDSALYFCASSPGGYDTQYFGPGTRLTVL.

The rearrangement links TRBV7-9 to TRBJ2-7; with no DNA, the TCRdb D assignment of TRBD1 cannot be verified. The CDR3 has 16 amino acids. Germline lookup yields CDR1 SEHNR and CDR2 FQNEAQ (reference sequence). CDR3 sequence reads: CASSLATGTGGAEQYF.

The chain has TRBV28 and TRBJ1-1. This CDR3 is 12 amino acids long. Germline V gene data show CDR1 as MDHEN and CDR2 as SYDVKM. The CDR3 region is CASTQLGTEAFF.

The CDR3 here is CASTPGGAQGYTF. This rearrangement joins TRBV2 to TRBJ1-2; the TCRdb call, TRBD1, lacks DNA for checking. The CDR3 is 13 amino acids. The germline V gene encodes CDR1 SNHLY and CDR2 FYNNEI.

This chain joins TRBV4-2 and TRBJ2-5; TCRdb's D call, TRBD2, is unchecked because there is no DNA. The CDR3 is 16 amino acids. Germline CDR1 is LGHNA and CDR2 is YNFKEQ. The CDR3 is CASSRRSGGAPETQYF.

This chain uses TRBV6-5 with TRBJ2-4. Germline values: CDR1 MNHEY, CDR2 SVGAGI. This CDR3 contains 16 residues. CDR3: CASSHGGRVAKNIQYF.

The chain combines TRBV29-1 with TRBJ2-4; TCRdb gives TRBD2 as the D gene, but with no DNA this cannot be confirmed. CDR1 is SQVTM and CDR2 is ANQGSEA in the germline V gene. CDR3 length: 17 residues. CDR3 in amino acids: CSAPTSGIDLAKNIQYF.

The CDR3 is CASSPLAGGRDTEAFF. V gene TRBV5-6 combines with J gene TRBJ1-1; TCRdb's D call, TRBD1, is unchecked because there is no DNA. The CDR3 consists of 16 residues. Per germline, CDR1 SGHDT and CDR2 YYEEEE.

CDR3 residues: CASSFQHGGSPNEQYF. The chain couples TRBV7-2 to TRBJ2-7; no DNA is available, so the TRBD1 call from TCRdb remains unchecked. Germline CDR1 and CDR2: SGHTA and FQGNSA. CDR3 length: 16 residues.

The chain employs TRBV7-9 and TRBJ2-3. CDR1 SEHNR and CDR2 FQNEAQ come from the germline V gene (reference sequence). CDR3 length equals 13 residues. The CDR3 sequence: CASSLEVSDTQYF.

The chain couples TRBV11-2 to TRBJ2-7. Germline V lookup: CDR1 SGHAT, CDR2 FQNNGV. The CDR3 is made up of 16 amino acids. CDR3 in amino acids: CASSLFVFGLGYEQYF.

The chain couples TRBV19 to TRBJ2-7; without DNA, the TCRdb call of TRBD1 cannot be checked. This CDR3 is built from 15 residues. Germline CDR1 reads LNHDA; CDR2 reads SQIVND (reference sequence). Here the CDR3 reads CASSKGTGGENEQYF.

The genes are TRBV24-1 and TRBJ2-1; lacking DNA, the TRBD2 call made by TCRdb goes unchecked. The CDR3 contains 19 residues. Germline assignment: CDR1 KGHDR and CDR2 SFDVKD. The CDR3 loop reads CATSDPRGSGGFSYNEQFF.